This T cell receptor (beta chain) is drawn from a study of breast tumors, draining lymph nodes, adjacent tissues. TCRdb used MiXCR to reprocess the multiplex PCR reads, holding one entry per CDR3 protein. The data show 180,000 or so distinct CDR3 sequences, about 30% seen once. The lymph nodes were axillary draining lymph nodes from breast cancer patients. V was pared by 6 bases and J by 9 bases, with 21 bases between. There are 14 residues in the CDR3. The germline V gene has CDR1 DFQATT and CDR2 SNEGSKA (reference sequence). This clonotype was sampled from a female donor with breast cancer. Some clones in this sample may be carry-over from other donors' samples. The rearrangement links TRBV20-1 to TRBJ2-1; D is possibly TRBD1 or TRBD2 (5 bases each). The sample taken for sequencing was axillary lymph node tissue. For the CDR3, the DNA is TGCAGTGCCAGCACCCGAGGGGCGCAGGGTGAGCAGTTCTTC. Protein sequence: CSASTRGAQGEQFF.